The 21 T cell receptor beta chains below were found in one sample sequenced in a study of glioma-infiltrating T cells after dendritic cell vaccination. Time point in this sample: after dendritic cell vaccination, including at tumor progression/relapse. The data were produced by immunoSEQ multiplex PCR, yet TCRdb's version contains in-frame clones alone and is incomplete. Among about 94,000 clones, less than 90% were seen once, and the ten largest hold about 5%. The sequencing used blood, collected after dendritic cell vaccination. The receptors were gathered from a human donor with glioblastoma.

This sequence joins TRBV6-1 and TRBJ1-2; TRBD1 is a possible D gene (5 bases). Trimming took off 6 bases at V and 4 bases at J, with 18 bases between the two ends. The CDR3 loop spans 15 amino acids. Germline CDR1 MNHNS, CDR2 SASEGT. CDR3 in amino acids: CASRPSWGEGYGYTF. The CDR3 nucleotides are TGTGCCAGCAGACCCTCCTGGGGGGAGGGCTATGGCTACACCTTC.

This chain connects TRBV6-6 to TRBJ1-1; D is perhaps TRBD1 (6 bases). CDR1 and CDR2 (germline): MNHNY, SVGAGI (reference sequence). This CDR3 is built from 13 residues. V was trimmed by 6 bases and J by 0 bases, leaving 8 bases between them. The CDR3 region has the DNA TGTGCCAGCAGCGGACAGATGAACACTGAAGCTTTCTTT. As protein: CASSGQMNTEAFF.

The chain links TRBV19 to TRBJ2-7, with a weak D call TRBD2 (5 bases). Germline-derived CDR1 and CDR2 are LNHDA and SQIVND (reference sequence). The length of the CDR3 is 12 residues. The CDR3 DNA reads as TGTGCTAACGGCGAGGGCTCCTACGAGCAGTACTTC. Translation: CANGEGSYEQYF.

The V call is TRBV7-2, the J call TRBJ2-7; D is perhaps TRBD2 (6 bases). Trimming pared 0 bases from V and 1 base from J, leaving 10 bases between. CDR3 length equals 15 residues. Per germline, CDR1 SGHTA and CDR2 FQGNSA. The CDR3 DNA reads TGTGCCAGCAGCTTAGCGCGGGCGGGGTCCTACGAGCAGTACTTC. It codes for CASSLARAGSYEQYF.

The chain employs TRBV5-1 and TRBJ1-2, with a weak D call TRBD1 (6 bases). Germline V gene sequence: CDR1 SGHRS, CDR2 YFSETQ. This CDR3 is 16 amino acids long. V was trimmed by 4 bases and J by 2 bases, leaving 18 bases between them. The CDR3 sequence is CASSPTGLEKNYGYTF. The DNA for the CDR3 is TGCGCCAGCAGCCCAACAGGGTTGGAGAAAAACTATGGCTACACCTTC.

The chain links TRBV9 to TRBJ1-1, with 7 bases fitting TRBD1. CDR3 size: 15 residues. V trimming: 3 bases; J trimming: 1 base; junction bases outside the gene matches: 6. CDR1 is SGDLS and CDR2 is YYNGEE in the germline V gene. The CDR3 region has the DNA TGTGCCAGCAGCGGGAGACAGGGAGCGAACACTGAAGCTTTCTTT. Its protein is CASSGRQGANTEAFF.

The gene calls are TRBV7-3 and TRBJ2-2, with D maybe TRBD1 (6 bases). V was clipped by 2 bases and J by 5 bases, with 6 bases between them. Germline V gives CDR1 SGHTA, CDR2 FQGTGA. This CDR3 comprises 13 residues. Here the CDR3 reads CASSLQGTGELFF. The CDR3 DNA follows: TGTGCCAGCAGCTTACAGGGGACCGGGGAGCTGTTTTTT.

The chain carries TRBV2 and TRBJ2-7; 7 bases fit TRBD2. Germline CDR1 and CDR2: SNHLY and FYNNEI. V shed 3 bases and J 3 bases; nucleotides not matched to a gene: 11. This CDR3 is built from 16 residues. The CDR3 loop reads CASSDGGTQTRYEQYF. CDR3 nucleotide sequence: TGTGCCAGCAGTGACGGGGGGACCCAGACACGCTACGAGCAGTACTTC.

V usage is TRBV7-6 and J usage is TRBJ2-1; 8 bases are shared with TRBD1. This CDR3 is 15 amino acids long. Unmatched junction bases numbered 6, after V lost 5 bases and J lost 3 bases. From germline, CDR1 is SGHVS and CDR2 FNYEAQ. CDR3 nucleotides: TGTGCCAGCAGCCCTGGGACAGGTGTCTACAATGAGCAGTTCTTC. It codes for CASSPGTGVYNEQFF.

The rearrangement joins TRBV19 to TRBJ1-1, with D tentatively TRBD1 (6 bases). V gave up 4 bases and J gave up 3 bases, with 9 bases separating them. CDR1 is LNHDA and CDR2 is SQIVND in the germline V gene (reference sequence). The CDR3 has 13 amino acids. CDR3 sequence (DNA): TGTGCCAGTAGTACACAGGGCTACACTGAAGCTTTCTTT. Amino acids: CASSTQGYTEAFF.

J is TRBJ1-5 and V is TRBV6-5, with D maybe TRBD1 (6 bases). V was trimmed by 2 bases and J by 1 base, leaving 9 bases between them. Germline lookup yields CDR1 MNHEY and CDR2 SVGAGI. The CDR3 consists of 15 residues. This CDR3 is CASSYTQGSNQPQHF. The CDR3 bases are TGTGCCAGCAGTTACACCCAGGGGAGCAATCAGCCCCAGCATTTT.

In nucleotides, the CDR3 is TGCGCCAGCAGAATACTAGCGGGGGGGCCCCACACCGGGGAGCTGTTTTTT. Its translation is CASRILAGGPHTGELFF. The chain links TRBV10-2 to TRBJ2-2; the match to TRBD2 covers 13 bases. Trimming removed 6 bases from V and 3 bases from J; junction bases left unmatched: 7. This CDR3 has 17 amino acids. CDR1 and CDR2 (germline): WSHSY, SAAADI.

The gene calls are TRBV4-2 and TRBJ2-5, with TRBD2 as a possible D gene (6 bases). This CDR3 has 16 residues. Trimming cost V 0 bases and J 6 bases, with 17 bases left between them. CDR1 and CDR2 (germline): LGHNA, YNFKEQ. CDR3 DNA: TGTGCCAGCAGCCAAGATGATAGGCTAGCGAGGAAGACCCAGTACTTC. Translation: CASSQDDRLARKTQYF.

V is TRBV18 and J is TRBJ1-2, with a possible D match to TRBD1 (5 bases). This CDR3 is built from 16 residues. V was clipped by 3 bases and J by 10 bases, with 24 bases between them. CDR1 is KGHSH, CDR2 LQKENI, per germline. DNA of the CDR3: TGTGCCAGCTCACCCACAGGATGGGAGGCCCGATTGGTCTACACCTTC. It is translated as CASSPTGWEARLVYTF. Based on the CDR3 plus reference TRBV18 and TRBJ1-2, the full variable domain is NAGVMQNPRHLVRRRGQEARLRCSPMKGHSHVYWYRQLPEEGLKFMVYLQKENIIDESGMPKERFSAEFPKEGPSILRIQQVVRGDSAAYFCASSPTGWEARLVYTFGSGTRLTVV.

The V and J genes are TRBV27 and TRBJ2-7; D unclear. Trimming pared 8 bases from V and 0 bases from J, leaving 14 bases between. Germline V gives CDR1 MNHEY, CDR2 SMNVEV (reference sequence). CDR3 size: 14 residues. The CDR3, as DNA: TGTGCCAGCCGCCCTTTTGGCAACTCCTACGAGCAGTACTTC. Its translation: CASRPFGNSYEQYF.

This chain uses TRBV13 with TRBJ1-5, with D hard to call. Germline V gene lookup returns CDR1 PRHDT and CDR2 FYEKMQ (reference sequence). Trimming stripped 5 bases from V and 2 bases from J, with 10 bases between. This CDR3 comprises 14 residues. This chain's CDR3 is CASSRGQRNQPQHF. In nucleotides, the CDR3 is TGTGCCAGCAGCCGAGGCCAACGCAATCAGCCCCAGCATTTT.

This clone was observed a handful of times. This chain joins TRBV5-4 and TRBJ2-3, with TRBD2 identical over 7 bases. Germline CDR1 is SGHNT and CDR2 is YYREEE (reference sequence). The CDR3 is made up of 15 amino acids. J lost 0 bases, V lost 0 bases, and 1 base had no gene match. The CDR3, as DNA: TGTGCCAGCAGCTTGGGTAGCGGGAGCACAGATACGCAGTATTTT. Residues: CASSLGSGSTDTQYF.

Here the CDR3 DNA reads TGTGCCAGCAGTATCTCGGGGGCGGGGGGCACTGAAGCTTTCTTT. It specifies CASSISGAGGTEAFF. The rearrangement uses TRBV6-5 and TRBJ1-1; possible D gene TRBD1, 6 bases. Germline loops: CDR1 MNHEY, CDR2 SVGAGI. The CDR3 totals 15 residues. Trimming took 5 bases from V and 4 from J, leaving 17 bases between them.

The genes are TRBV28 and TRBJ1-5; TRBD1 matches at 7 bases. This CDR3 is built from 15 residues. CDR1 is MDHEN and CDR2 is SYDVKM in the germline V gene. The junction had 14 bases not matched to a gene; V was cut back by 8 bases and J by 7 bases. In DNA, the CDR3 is TGTGCCAGCCGGGACAGTCGGGGGTCAGGCCAGCCCCAGCATTTT. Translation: CASRDSRGSGQPQHF.

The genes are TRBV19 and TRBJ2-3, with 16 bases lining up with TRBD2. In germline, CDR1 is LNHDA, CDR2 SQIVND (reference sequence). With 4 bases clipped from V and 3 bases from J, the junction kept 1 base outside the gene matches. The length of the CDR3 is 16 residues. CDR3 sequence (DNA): TGTGCCAGTAGTACGGGACTAGCGGGAGGGACAGATACGCAGTATTTT. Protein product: CASSTGLAGGTDTQYF.

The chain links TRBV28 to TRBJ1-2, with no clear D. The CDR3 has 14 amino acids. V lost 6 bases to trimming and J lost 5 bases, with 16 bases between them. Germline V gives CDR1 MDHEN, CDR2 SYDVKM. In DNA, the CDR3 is TGTGCCAGCAGCCCCGACGTGGGCGGGTATGGCTACACCTTC. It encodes CASSPDVGGYGYTF.